One sample yielded the 5 T cell receptor beta chains listed below, sequenced in a study of T cell responses to AZD1222 COVID-19 vaccine. Method: immunoSEQ multiplex PCR; TCRdb's copy keeps in-frame clones and lacks some. The sample yields 90,000 to 150,000 clones, more than 75% seen once. The sequencing here drew on peripheral blood, taken on day 0 of AZD1222 vaccination. These receptors came from an adult in good health.

For this clone: At the DNA level, this CDR3 is encoded by other sequences in the same sample as well. V is TRBV4-3 and J is TRBJ1-2; D is possibly TRBD1 (5 bases). Germline CDR1 reads LGHNA; CDR2 reads YSLEER. Trimming cost V 3 bases and J 8 bases, with 16 bases left between them. The CDR3 loop spans 14 amino acids. The CDR3 sequence: CASSQDGGVGGYTF. The CDR3 DNA is TGCGCCAGCAGCCAGGACGGAGGGGTAGGCGGCTACACCTTC.

This clone was observed a handful of times. The chain carries TRBV4-1 and TRBJ2-5; the match to TRBD1 covers 8 bases. The V segment lost 1 base and the J segment 6 bases; nucleotides outside the gene matches: 4. Per the germline V gene, CDR1 is MGHRA and CDR2 is YSYEKL. This CDR3 is 14 amino acids long. The CDR3 nucleotides are TGCGCCAGCAGCCAAGCAGGGGGCCCAAAGACCCAGTACTTC. Its translation is CASSQAGGPKTQYF.

The V and J genes are TRBV21-1 and TRBJ1-1; TRBD1, the table's D call, lacks a check against the DNA. TRBV21-1 is an annotated pseudogene. CDR3 size: 18 residues. CDR3 protein: CASSFPYAPVTGAREAFF. The CDR3 DNA sequence: TGTGCCAGCAGCTTCCCCTACGCCCCCGTGACAGGGGCAAGGGAAGCTTTCTTT.

The chain links TRBV18 to TRBJ2-6; D not resolved. V lost 0 bases and J lost 0, with 6 bases in between. CDR1 is KGHSH and CDR2 is LQKENI in the germline V gene. This CDR3 comprises 16 residues. This chain's CDR3 is CASSPPRVSGANVLTF. The CDR3 DNA reads as TGTGCCAGCTCACCACCTAGAGTCTCTGGGGCCAACGTCCTGACTTTC. Full variable domain (missing parts from reference TRBV18 and TRBJ2-6): NAGVMQNPRHLVRRRGQEARLRCSPMKGHSHVYWYRQLPEEGLKFMVYLQKENIIDESGMPKERFSAEFPKEGPSILRIQQVVRGDSAAYFCASSPPRVSGANVLTFGAGSRLTVL.

The chain combines TRBV7-2 with TRBJ2-7; D might be TRBD2 (5 bases). The V end lost 2 bases, the J end lost 6 bases, and 8 bases lay between the germline ends. Germline V CDR1 and CDR2: SGHTA, FQGNSA. The CDR3 runs 12 residues. CDR3 DNA sequence: TGTGCCAGCAGCTTACAAGAGGGCGAGCAGTACTTC. Translation: CASSLQEGEQYF.